A single sample is the source of the 18 T cell receptor beta chains below, sequenced in a study of CXCR3-negative and CXCR3-positive naive CD8 T cells. Each TRB cDNA library was prepared by 5' RACE (with UMI labels). TCRdb reprocessed the 5' RACE reads and keeps a single row for each CDR3 protein, giving no DNA. This listing includes approximately 5,400 distinct CDR3 sequences. The specimen was naive CXCR3- CD8+ T cells from blood. Documented subset: CD45RO-CCR7+CD27+CD95- naive CD8+ T cells lacking CXCR3 (TNR3-). The source is a human donor in good health. Some clones in this sample may be carry-over from other donors' samples.

This chain uses TRBV4-1 with TRBJ2-2; the D call from TCRdb, TRBD2, cannot be confirmed without DNA. The length of the CDR3 is 18 residues. Per the germline V gene, CDR1 is MGHRA and CDR2 is YSYEKL. CDR3 sequence reads: CASSQGWGPTPKTGELFF.

This clonotype is labeled medium-sized based on frequency. This sequence joins TRBV29-1 and TRBJ2-1; TCRdb designates TRBD1, a call that cannot be tested without DNA. Germline V lookup: CDR1 SQVTM, CDR2 ANQGSEA. The length of the CDR3 is 15 residues. CDR3 region: CSVEEGRLVNNEQFF.

This chain joins TRBV13 and TRBJ1-2; absent DNA, TCRdb's TRBD1 call cannot be checked. The CDR3 is 16 residues long. Germline assignment: CDR1 PRHDT and CDR2 FYEKMQ (reference sequence). The CDR3 sequence: CASSFPRGPSNYGYTF.

The V call is TRBV2, the J call TRBJ2-7; checking the TCRdb D call of TRBD1 is not possible without DNA. Germline loops: CDR1 SNHLY, CDR2 FYNNEI. The CDR3 covers 13 residues. CDR3 amino acids: CASSPGNHYEQYF.

V gene TRBV27 combines with J gene TRBJ2-1; TCRdb names TRBD2, which stays unverified in the absence of DNA. Germline values: CDR1 MNHEY, CDR2 SMNVEV (reference sequence). The CDR3 length is 16 residues. CDR3 sequence reads: CASSLLAGGWYNEQFF.

Its frequency marks this clonotype as medium-sized. The chain employs TRBV29-1 and TRBJ1-1; TCRdb calls TRBD1, which cannot be checked without DNA. CDR3 size: 12 residues. CDR1 and CDR2 (germline): SQVTM, ANQGSEA. Here the CDR3 reads CSVFRENTEAFF.

This clonotype counts as medium-sized by frequency. The chain employs TRBV20-1 and TRBJ1-3; absent DNA, TCRdb's TRBD1 call cannot be checked. Per the germline V gene, CDR1 is DFQATT and CDR2 is SNEGSKA (reference sequence). The CDR3 is 12 residues long. This CDR3 reads CSALRGRNTIYF.

This clonotype is deemed medium-sized by its frequency. The chain recombines TRBV6-6 with TRBJ2-1. The CDR3 is 12 residues long. Germline values: CDR1 MNHNY, CDR2 SVGAGI (reference sequence). This chain's CDR3 is CASSDGANEQFF.

By frequency, this clonotype registers medium-sized. The V gene is TRBV6-2 or TRBV6-3, the J gene TRBJ2-7; lacking DNA, the TRBD1 call made by TCRdb goes unchecked. The CDR3 consists of 15 residues. CDR1 is MNHEY and CDR2 is SVGEGT in the germline V gene. The CDR3 sequence: CASTVIGLRGYEQYF.

Frequency places this clonotype as medium-sized. This chain joins TRBV29-1 and TRBJ2-1; TCRdb reports TRBD1, a call that lacks DNA to check it against. The CDR3 has 14 residues. CDR1 is SQVTM, CDR2 ANQGSEA, per germline. CDR3 sequence: CSASLGATYNEQFF.

CDR3 residues: CSARYEVGQETQYF. The chain uses TRBV20-1 and TRBJ2-5. The CDR3 is 14 amino acids. Germline assignment: CDR1 DFQATT and CDR2 SNEGSKA (reference sequence).

This clonotype is labeled medium-sized (0.01 to 0.1%) based on frequency. The rearrangement uses TRBV7-8 and TRBJ2-7; TCRdb outputs TRBD2, but without DNA this stays unchecked. The CDR3 has 16 amino acids. Per germline, CDR1 SGHVS and CDR2 FQNEAQ. The CDR3: CASSLLSGGSHYEQYF.

This clonotype is deemed medium-sized (0.01 to 0.1%) by its frequency. This chain joins TRBV15 and TRBJ1-1. In germline, CDR1 is LNHNV, CDR2 YYDKDF (reference sequence). The CDR3 has 13 amino acids. CDR3 loop: CATSRDRDTEAFF.

This clonotype registers medium-sized by frequency. The chain links TRBV3-1 to TRBJ2-1. This CDR3 is 16 amino acids long. The V gene's germline CDR1 is LGHDT and CDR2 YNNKEL (reference sequence). The CDR3 here is CASSRTPGGAHNEQFF.

This clonotype is identified as medium-sized from frequency. The CDR3 protein is CASSFRRRFTDTQYF. The J gene is TRBJ2-3, the V gene TRBV7-2; TCRdb's D call, TRBD2, is unchecked because there is no DNA. The CDR3 sequence is 15 residues long. CDR1 SGHTA and CDR2 FQGNSA come from the germline V gene.

Measured by frequency, this clonotype is medium-sized. The chain links TRBV20-1 to TRBJ1-2. The germline V gene encodes CDR1 DFQATT and CDR2 SNEGSKA (reference sequence). This CDR3 spans 16 amino acids. The CDR3 protein is CSASVGGRTTNYGYTF.

This clonotype registers medium-sized by frequency. The V call is TRBV5-1, the J call TRBJ2-2; the TRBD1 assignment by TCRdb is unverifiable without DNA. The CDR3 contains 14 residues. Germline V CDR1 and CDR2: SGHRS, YFSETQ. The CDR3 region is CASSLQENTGELFF.

This clonotype counts as medium-sized by frequency. The rearrangement uses TRBV29-1 and TRBJ2-3; the TCRdb D gene call, TRBD1, has no DNA to confirm it. Per the germline V gene, CDR1 is SQVTM and CDR2 is ANQGSEA. This CDR3 spans 18 amino acids. The CDR3 spells CSVEAGRTGLKKPDTQYF.